A selection of T cell receptor beta chains follows, all from one sample in a study of control samples from healthy donors and cancer patients. The repertoire was sequenced with immunoSEQ multiplex PCR; TCRdb's copy has only in-frame clones and lacks some. The table has roughly 130,000 clones, roughly 90% seen once. Sequenced: blood. These receptors came from a man aged 18 to 29 in good health. Each CDR3 is given with its conserved first and last residue. A D gene is named only where the DNA matches it firmly. Where a row states a size, it is once, few, many or the class of an expanded clone; other rows omit it.

clone_size: NA
j_call: TRBJ1-2
d_call: NA
v_call: TRBV6-4
cdr3_aa: CASSDRDGYGYTF
cdr3_nt: TGTGCCAGCAGTGACAGGGATGGCTATGGCTACACCTTC

clone_size: NA
j_call: TRBJ2-5
d_call: NA
v_call: TRBV30
cdr3_aa: CAWSPNIGEETQYF
cdr3_nt: TGTGCCTGGAGTCCCAATATTGGAGAAGAGACCCAGTACTTC

clone_size: NA
j_call: TRBJ2-1
d_call: NA
v_call: TRBV12-3/TRBV12-4
cdr3_aa: CASSQLLNEQFF
cdr3_nt: TGTGCCAGCAGTCAACTACTCAATGAGCAGTTCTTC

clone_size: once
j_call: TRBJ2-1
d_call: TRBD1
v_call: TRBV6-5
cdr3_aa: CASTMLPDRYNEQFF
cdr3_nt: TGTGCCAGCACCATGTTGCCGGACAGGTACAATGAGCAGTTCTTC

clone_size: NA
j_call: TRBJ2-6
d_call: NA
v_call: TRBV3-1/TRBV3-2
cdr3_aa: CASSQDHNSGANVLTF
cdr3_nt: TGTGCCAGCAGCCAAGATCACAACTCTGGGGCCAACGTCCTGACTTTC

clone_size: NA
j_call: TRBJ1-1
d_call: NA
v_call: TRBV5-4
cdr3_aa: CASSPEGGMNTEAFF
cdr3_nt: TGTGCCAGCAGCCCCGAGGGGGGAATGAACACTGAAGCTTTCTTT

clone_size: NA
j_call: TRBJ1-2
d_call: NA
v_call: TRBV4-2
cdr3_aa: CASSQNRVVDYGYTF
cdr3_nt: TGTGCCAGCAGCCAGAACAGGGTCGTCGACTATGGCTACACCTTC

clone_size: NA
j_call: TRBJ1-1
d_call: NA
v_call: TRBV12-5
cdr3_aa: CASGLVLGQKNTEAFF
cdr3_nt: TGTGCTAGTGGTTTGGTACTTGGACAGAAGAACACTGAAGCTTTCTTT

clone_size: few
j_call: TRBJ1-1
d_call: NA
v_call: TRBV7-6
cdr3_aa: CASSPLDWNTEAFF
cdr3_nt: TGTGCCAGCAGCCCACTGGACTGGAACACTGAAGCTTTCTTT

clone_size: NA
j_call: TRBJ1-2
d_call: TRBD1
v_call: TRBV18
cdr3_aa: CASSPQGADGYTF
cdr3_nt: TGTGCCAGCTCACCACAGGGGGCAGATGGCTACACCTTC

clone_size: NA
j_call: TRBJ1-1
d_call: TRBD1
v_call: TRBV2
cdr3_aa: CASSAFAQGARYEAFF
cdr3_nt: TGTGCCAGCAGTGCCTTTGCACAGGGGGCGCGTTATGAAGCTTTCTTT

clone_size: NA
j_call: TRBJ1-2
d_call: NA
v_call: TRBV7-9
cdr3_aa: CASSLLLERYYGYTF
cdr3_nt: TGTGCCAGCAGCTTATTACTAGAGAGGTACTATGGCTACACCTTC

clone_size: once
j_call: TRBJ1-4
d_call: NA
v_call: TRBV19
cdr3_aa: CASTRGPLITNEKLFF
cdr3_nt: TGTGCCAGTACCCGGGGACCGCTAATAACTAATGAAAAACTGTTTTTT

clone_size: NA
j_call: TRBJ1-1
d_call: NA
v_call: TRBV27
cdr3_aa: CASSFSRGTEAFF
cdr3_nt: TGTGCCAGCAGTTTCTCGAGGGGCACTGAAGCTTTCTTT

clone_size: NA
j_call: TRBJ2-7
d_call: NA
v_call: TRBV6-5
cdr3_aa: CASTRAGAYEQYF
cdr3_nt: TGTGCCAGCACACGAGCAGGTGCCTACGAGCAGTACTTC

clone_size: NA
j_call: TRBJ1-2
d_call: NA
v_call: TRBV2
cdr3_aa: CASSPPVYGYTF
cdr3_nt: TGTGCCAGCAGTCCCCCGGTCTATGGCTACACCTTC

clone_size: NA
j_call: TRBJ1-1
d_call: NA
v_call: TRBV3-1/TRBV3-2
cdr3_aa: CASSQDAMGRAFF
cdr3_nt: TGTGCCAGCAGCCAAGACGCTATGGGGAGAGCTTTCTTT

clone_size: NA
j_call: TRBJ2-7
d_call: NA
v_call: TRBV5-4
cdr3_aa: CASSLVGDSSYEQYF
cdr3_nt: TGTGCCAGCAGCTTGGTCGGTGACTCCTCCTACGAGCAGTACTTC

clone_size: once
j_call: TRBJ1-6
d_call: NA
v_call: TRBV21-1
cdr3_aa: CASSKAIPGGSPLHF
cdr3_nt: TGTGCCAGCAGCAAAGCGATACCGGGGGGTTCACCCCTCCACTTT

clone_size: NA
j_call: TRBJ1-5
d_call: NA
v_call: TRBV27
cdr3_aa: CASSIGSNQPQHF
cdr3_nt: TGTGCCAGCAGTATAGGGTCCAATCAGCCCCAGCATTTT

clone_size: NA
j_call: TRBJ2-5
d_call: TRBD1
v_call: TRBV10-3
cdr3_aa: CAITHSDRGETQYF
cdr3_nt: TGTGCCATCACCCATTCGGACAGGGGAGAGACCCAGTACTTC

clone_size: NA
j_call: TRBJ1-1
d_call: NA
v_call: TRBV6-5
cdr3_aa: CASSYSWSGPNTEAFF
cdr3_nt: TGTGCCAGCAGTTACTCGTGGTCGGGGCCGAACACTGAAGCTTTCTTT

clone_size: NA
j_call: TRBJ1-1
d_call: TRBD1
v_call: TRBV4-1
cdr3_aa: CASSQARGTEAFF
cdr3_nt: TGCGCCAGCAGCCAAGCCAGGGGGACCGAAGCTTTCTTT

clone_size: few
j_call: TRBJ1-3
d_call: NA
v_call: TRBV9
cdr3_aa: CASKQGIGSGNTIYF
cdr3_nt: TGTGCCAGTAAACAGGGCATAGGATCTGGAAACACCATATATTTT

clone_size: NA
j_call: TRBJ1-6
d_call: TRBD1
v_call: TRBV9
cdr3_aa: CASSPTQGAGFYNSPLHF
cdr3_nt: TGTGCCAGCAGCCCGACACAGGGGGCGGGCTTCTATAATTCACCCCTCCACTTT

clone_size: NA
j_call: TRBJ1-1
d_call: TRBD1
v_call: TRBV29-1
cdr3_aa: CSVGQGLSNTEAFF
cdr3_nt: TGCAGCGTTGGACAGGGACTCTCGAACACTGAAGCTTTCTTT

clone_size: NA
j_call: TRBJ2-3
d_call: NA
v_call: TRBV19
cdr3_aa: CASSIDHSTDTQYF
cdr3_nt: TGTGCCAGTAGTATAGATCATAGCACAGATACGCAGTATTTT

clone_size: NA
j_call: TRBJ2-6
d_call: NA
v_call: TRBV7-6
cdr3_aa: CASSPRFSGANVLTF
cdr3_nt: TGTGCCAGCAGCCCACGATTCTCTGGGGCCAACGTCCTGACTTTC

clone_size: NA
j_call: TRBJ2-1
d_call: TRBD2
v_call: TRBV4-2
cdr3_aa: CASSQAGTSGGSTYNEQFF
cdr3_nt: TGTGCCAGCAGCCAAGCGGGGACTAGCGGGGGGTCTACCTACAATGAGCAGTTCTTC

clone_size: NA
j_call: TRBJ1-5
d_call: TRBD1
v_call: TRBV6-6
cdr3_aa: CASSYRQGDGQPQHF
cdr3_nt: TGTGCCAGCAGTTACCGCCAGGGGGATGGTCAGCCCCAGCATTTT

clone_size: NA
j_call: TRBJ2-7
d_call: TRBD1
v_call: TRBV18
cdr3_aa: CASSLDRDKYF
cdr3_nt: TGTGCCAGCTCGCTCGACAGGGATAAGTACTTC

clone_size: NA
j_call: TRBJ1-6
d_call: NA
v_call: TRBV4-1
cdr3_aa: CASSQGVWGNNSPLHF
cdr3_nt: TGCGCCAGCAGCCAAGGGGTCTGGGGTAACAATTCACCCCTCCACTTT

clone_size: NA
j_call: TRBJ1-5
d_call: NA
v_call: TRBV19
cdr3_aa: CASSMAWGNQPQHF
cdr3_nt: TGTGCCAGTAGTATGGCCTGGGGCAATCAGCCCCAGCATTTT

clone_size: NA
j_call: TRBJ2-1
d_call: NA
v_call: TRBV5-1
cdr3_aa: CASSLVGNEGGEQFF
cdr3_nt: TGCGCCAGCAGCTTGGTGGGGAACGAAGGGGGTGAGCAGTTCTTC